The 27 T cell receptor beta chains below all came from one sample that was sequenced in a study of cytomegalovirus exposure and HLA in healthy donors. Primers: 60 Vbeta forward and 13 Jbeta reverse. Sequenced by immunoSEQ multiplex PCR; TCRdb stores in-frame clones only, minus some. The table has about 140,000 clones, 65% to 85% seen once. The sequencing input was PBMCs. The receptor source for this set is a woman aged 40-49 years in good health and CMV-seropositive.

The chain links TRBV28 to TRBJ2-3; the match to TRBD2 covers 7 bases. The germline V gene has CDR1 MDHEN and CDR2 SYDVKM. The J segment lost 1 base and the V segment lost 8 bases, leaving 3 bases of the junction unmatched. The CDR3 runs 13 residues. The CDR3 bases are TGTGCCAGCGACGCGGGGGGCACAGATACGCAGTATTTT. Its translation is CASDAGGTDTQYF.

V gene TRBV5-5 combines with J gene TRBJ1-6, with TRBD1 identical over 8 bases. Germline V gene lookup returns CDR1 SGHKS and CDR2 YYEKEE (reference sequence). The trim removed 2 bases at V and 9 bases at J, leaving 10 bases unmatched. The CDR3 has 16 amino acids. This CDR3 reads CASSLRIRQGASPLHF. CDR3 nucleotides: TGTGCCAGCAGCTTAAGGATTCGGCAGGGGGCTTCACCCCTCCACTTT.

The table lists this clone with a count of one. This sequence joins TRBV7-9 and TRBJ1-6; D remains unclear. V gave up 5 bases and J gave up 5 bases, with 4 bases separating them. The CDR3 runs to 12 residues. Germline lookup yields CDR1 SEHNR and CDR2 FQNEAQ (reference sequence). The CDR3 loop reads CASSINNSPLHF. For the CDR3, the DNA is TGTGCCAGCAGCATTAATAATTCACCCCTCCACTTT.

This chain uses TRBV28 with TRBJ1-2; TRBD1 aligns across 9 bases. V lost 4 bases, J lost 3 bases, and 12 bases stayed unmatched. The germline V gene encodes CDR1 MDHEN and CDR2 SYDVKM. The CDR3 is made up of 17 amino acids. CDR3 sequence: CASSSGQGPGFDYGYTF. CDR3 nucleotide sequence: TGTGCCAGCAGTTCGGGACAGGGCCCGGGGTTCGACTATGGCTACACCTTC.

The V and J genes are TRBV4-3 and TRBJ2-7, with 8 nucleotides matching TRBD1. The CDR3 runs 15 residues. The V gene's germline CDR1 is LGHNA and CDR2 YSLEER. J lost 0 bases, V lost 2 bases, and 3 bases had no gene match. CDR3 coding DNA: TGCGCCAGCAGCCAACAGGGGGCAGGCTCCTACGAGCAGTACTTC. The encoded protein is CASSQQGAGSYEQYF.

The chain is built from TRBV28 and TRBJ1-2; 9 nucleotides line up with TRBD1. The CDR3 loop spans 16 amino acids. CDR1 is MDHEN, CDR2 SYDVKM, per germline. The V and J ends lost 4 bases and 3 bases, in that order; junction bases with no gene match: 9. The CDR3 DNA sequence: TGTGCCAGCAGTTCCTATACGGGACAGGGAGACTATGGCTACACCTTC. Translation gives CASSSYTGQGDYGYTF.

The rearrangement uses TRBV11-1 and TRBJ1-4, with D unresolved. Germline V gene data show CDR1 as SGHAT and CDR2 as FQDESV (reference sequence). Deletions cut 10 bases from V and 7 bases from J, with 19 bases between. This CDR3 is 14 amino acids long. The CDR3 loop is CAIPEGQVAEKLFF. The CDR3 DNA reads TGTGCCATCCCAGAAGGCCAGGTGGCTGAAAAACTGTTTTTT.

This clone was seen a single time. The CDR3 loop is CAISGVDEKLFF. CDR3 DNA: TGTGCCATCAGTGGCGTTGATGAAAAACTGTTTTTT. The chain joins TRBV10-3 to TRBJ1-4; D unclear. V lost 4 bases and J 6 bases, leaving 6 bases between the germline ends. This CDR3 is 12 amino acids long. Germline assignment: CDR1 ENHRY and CDR2 SYGVKD.

This chain uses TRBV19 with TRBJ1-5; possible D gene TRBD1, 6 bases. Per the germline V gene, CDR1 is LNHDA and CDR2 is SQIVND (reference sequence). The CDR3 loop spans 15 amino acids. Trimming left V 7 bases short and J 4 bases short, with 17 bases between. In nucleotides, the CDR3 is TGTGCCAGTACCTCCGAAGGGGGGGGTAATCAGCCCCAGCATTTT. It is translated as CASTSEGGGNQPQHF.

The rearrangement links TRBV19 to TRBJ2-3, with D possibly TRBD2 on 5 matching bases. V was cut by 3 bases and J by 2 bases, with 18 bases left in between. The germline V gene encodes CDR1 LNHDA and CDR2 SQIVND (reference sequence). The CDR3 has 17 amino acids. CDR3 bases: TGTGCCAGTAGTATCGGACTCAACCCGAGATACACAGATACGCAGTATTTT. It translates to CASSIGLNPRYTDTQYF.

The rearrangement links TRBV5-6 to TRBJ2-1; D is perhaps TRBD1 (6 bases). Trimming stripped 3 bases from V and 8 bases from J, with 12 bases between. This CDR3 is 13 amino acids long. CDR1 and CDR2 (germline): SGHDT, YYEEEE. CDR3 sequence reads: CASSWTDVDEQFF. Written as DNA, the CDR3 is TGTGCCAGCAGCTGGACAGATGTAGATGAGCAGTTCTTC.

This clone showed up just a few times. The chain carries TRBV7-2 and TRBJ1-1; possibly TRBD1 for D (5 bases). Germline-derived CDR1 and CDR2 are SGHTA and FQGNSA. V lost 6 bases to trimming and J lost 6 bases, with 17 bases between them. The CDR3 covers 14 residues. The chain's CDR3 is CASSPTTGGAEAFF. The CDR3 DNA sequence: TGTGCCAGCAGTCCAACCACAGGTGGGGCTGAAGCTTTCTTT.

The table lists this clone with a count of one. This chain joins TRBV28 and TRBJ1-4, with 9 bases matching TRBD1. The trim removed 4 bases at V and 5 bases at J, leaving 5 bases unmatched. This CDR3 comprises 15 residues. CDR1 and CDR2 from the germline V gene are MDHEN and SYDVKM. Here the CDR3 reads CASSSPGQGNEKLFF. The CDR3 region has the DNA TGTGCCAGCAGTTCCCCGGGACAGGGAAATGAAAAACTGTTTTTT. Together with reference TRBV28 and TRBJ1-4, the CDR3 gives the full variable domain: DVKVTQSSRYLVKRTGEKVFLECVQDMDHENMFWYRQDPGLGLRLIYFSYDVKMKEKGDIPEGYSVSREKKERFSLILESASTNQTSMYLCASSSPGQGNEKLFFGSGTQLSVL.

The rearrangement uses TRBV25-1 and TRBJ2-1, with 10 bases that match TRBD1. V lost 7 bases, J lost 9 bases, and 6 bases stayed unmatched. Germline-derived CDR1 and CDR2 are MGHDK and SYGVNS. The CDR3 covers 13 residues. CDR3 coding DNA: TGTGCCAGCATCCGGACAGGGGGAACTGAGCAGTTCTTC. Encoded protein: CASIRTGGTEQFF.

The chain links TRBV7-3 to TRBJ2-2, with TRBD2 matching over 9 bases. The CDR3 runs to 17 residues. CDR1 SGHTA and CDR2 FQGTGA come from the germline V gene. V shed 2 bases and J 6 bases; nucleotides not matched to a gene: 10. The CDR3 reads CASSLGRSGGRPGELFF. CDR3 DNA sequence: TGTGCCAGCAGCTTAGGGAGAAGCGGGGGGCGTCCCGGGGAGCTGTTTTTT.

V and J are TRBV10-3 and TRBJ2-2, with 8 bases that match TRBD1. CDR1 and CDR2 (germline): ENHRY, SYGVKD. V gave up 8 bases and J gave up 2 bases; unmatched junction bases: 1. CDR3 size: 13 residues. DNA of the CDR3: TGTGCCATCCAGGGGGCTAACACCGGGGAGCTGTTTTTT. This gives the protein CAIQGANTGELFF.

The chain has TRBV28 and TRBJ2-7; D remains ambiguous. Germline V lookup: CDR1 MDHEN, CDR2 SYDVKM. Trimming pared 7 bases from V and 5 bases from J, leaving 12 bases between. CDR3 length equals 12 residues. CDR3 sequence: CASTTRQHEQYF. The CDR3 DNA reads TGTGCCAGCACTACGCGGCAGCACGAGCAGTACTTC.

This sequence joins TRBV5-6 and TRBJ1-2; 9 bases align to TRBD1. The CDR3 loop spans 15 amino acids. J gave up 4 bases and V 3 bases, and 7 bases lay outside the gene matches. Germline CDR1 SGHDT, CDR2 YYEEEE. The CDR3 DNA reads as TGTGCCAGCAGCTCAGGACCGGACAGGGGCTATGGCTACACCTTC. Translating it yields CASSSGPDRGYGYTF.

This chain uses TRBV28 with TRBJ2-1; 8 nucleotides align to TRBD2. CDR1 is MDHEN, CDR2 SYDVKM, per germline. Trimming removed 5 bases from V and 0 bases from J; junction bases left unmatched: 3. This CDR3 has 15 amino acids. The CDR3 DNA reads TGTGCCAGCAGTCCGGGGGGGCGCTCCTACAATGAGCAGTTCTTC. Translation: CASSPGGRSYNEQFF.

The chain couples TRBV6-5 to TRBJ1-5; D remains ambiguous. This CDR3 is built from 11 residues. Trimming left V 4 bases short and J 6 bases short, with 4 bases between. Germline V gene sequence: CDR1 MNHEY, CDR2 SVGAGI. The CDR3 here is CASSSGQPQHF. DNA of the CDR3: TGTGCCAGCAGTTCCGGTCAGCCCCAGCATTTT.

The rearrangement links TRBV20-1 to TRBJ2-7; D might be TRBD2 (5 bases). This CDR3 contains 11 residues. Deletions cut 4 bases from V and 5 bases from J, with 9 bases between. Germline CDR1 is DFQATT and CDR2 is SNEGSKA (reference sequence). DNA for the CDR3: TGCAGTGCTATGGGGAGCAACGAGCAGTACTTC. Translating it yields CSAMGSNEQYF.

J is TRBJ2-7 and V is TRBV28; TRBD2 agrees at 10 bases. CDR3 size: 14 residues. J lost 3 bases, V lost 6 bases, and 5 bases had no gene match. Germline V gene data show CDR1 as MDHEN and CDR2 as SYDVKM. The CDR3 nucleotides read TGTGCCAGCAGAGCTAGCGGGAGTGACTACGAGCAGTACTTC. Its translation is CASRASGSDYEQYF.

The chain joins TRBV10-3 to TRBJ2-7, with a tentative D call TRBD2 (6 bases). Germline lookup yields CDR1 ENHRY and CDR2 SYGVKD. Trimming removed 0 bases from V and 7 bases from J, with 10 bases in between. CDR3 length: 13 amino acids. The CDR3 is CAISESIGREQYF. CDR3 in DNA: TGTGCCATCAGTGAGTCGATAGGGAGGGAGCAGTACTTC.

This chain joins TRBV10-3 and TRBJ2-7; weak D call: TRBD1 (6 bases). Germline V gene data show CDR1 as ENHRY and CDR2 as SYGVKD. This CDR3 spans 15 amino acids. With 6 bases removed from V and 4 bases from J, the gap between germline ends came to 19 bases. CDR3 amino acids: CAISQGPGDRYEQYF. For the CDR3, the DNA is TGTGCCATCAGCCAGGGGCCAGGGGATCGATACGAGCAGTACTTC.

The chain is built from TRBV15 and TRBJ2-6; a weak D match, TRBD1 (6 bases). This CDR3 has 17 residues. Per the germline V gene, CDR1 is LNHNV and CDR2 is YYDKDF (reference sequence). V lost 3 bases and J 0 bases, leaving 12 bases between the germline ends. The CDR3 DNA reads TGTGCCACCAGCAGGGCGACAGGTCCCTCTGGGGCCAACGTCCTGACTTTC. Translation: CATSRATGPSGANVLTF.

The rearrangement joins TRBV5-4 to TRBJ1-4; D not certain. The V gene's germline CDR1 is SGHNT and CDR2 YYREEE (reference sequence). Trimming left V 4 bases short and J 5 bases short, with 15 bases between. The length of the CDR3 is 15 residues. The CDR3, as DNA: TGTGCCAGCAGCCCAACGGGGTCGGGGAATGAAAAACTGTTTTTT. The encoded protein is CASSPTGSGNEKLFF.

This clone has a single count. The chain recombines TRBV6-6 with TRBJ2-1; maybe TRBD2 (5 bases). The CDR3 runs to 13 residues. V was trimmed by 3 bases and J by 4 bases, leaving 7 bases between them. Germline V gene data show CDR1 as MNHNY and CDR2 as SVGAGI (reference sequence). This CDR3 is CASSYGGYNEQFF. The CDR3 DNA follows: TGTGCCAGCAGTTATGGCGGGTACAATGAGCAGTTCTTC.